This T cell receptor (beta chain) originates from a study of blood T cell repertoires in COVID-19. Study summary: The samples span acute and convalescent COVID-19 from the United States, Italy and Spain. T cells, B-cell-depleted T cells, or PBMCs provided the cDNA or gDNA that served as material.

This CDR3 contains 16 residues. Germline-derived CDR1 and CDR2 are KGHDR and SFDVKD. Trimming took 4 bases from V and 8 from J, leaving 20 bases between them. Per the study methods: Reference gene primer amplification gave nucleated cell count estimates. Method: immunoSEQ multiplex PCR; TCRdb's copy keeps in-frame clones and lacks some. V, J and clone size derive from that table, while D and trimming were established from the DNA sequence. The sample records 60,000 to 75,000 clones, about 85% being singletons. The clonotype comes from a woman aged 50 to 60 with COVID-19, enrolled during active disease. The gene calls are TRBV24-1 and TRBJ2-1; TRBD2 is a possible D gene (7 bases). Source material: peripheral blood. CDR3 residues: CATSDTVGGALDEQFF. CDR3 DNA sequence: TGTGCCACCAGTGACACCGTTGGGGGGGCGCTCGATGAGCAGTTCTTC.